Listed below are T cell receptor beta chains from one sample, sequenced in a study of blood T cells in healthy people across ages. In TCRdb, the 5' RACE reads were re-called with MiXCR into one record per CDR3 protein. The sample holds roughly 900,000 distinct CDR3 sequences, about 48% seen once. Sequenced: blood. Receptor source: a man aged 30-40 years in good health. Both conserved end residues are part of each CDR3. The order of the fields is clone size, D gene, V gene, J gene, CDR3 protein, CDR3 DNA. The D gene is left open where the match is weak. Only part of the rows carry a size: once, few, many, or a class if the clone is expanded.

.,.,TRBV3-1,TRBJ2-7,CASSQEGSVAFYEQYF,TGTGCCAGCAGCCAAGAAGGTAGCGTCGCGTTCTACGAGCAGTACTTC
.,TRBD2,TRBV7-8,TRBJ2-1,CASSLVGTSGGSNEQFF,TGTGCCAGCAGCTTAGTCGGGACTAGCGGGGGGTCCAATGAGCAGTTCTTC
.,.,TRBV7-2,TRBJ2-7,CASSPDRRLPYEQYF,TGTGCCAGCAGTCCCGACAGGCGACTTCCCTACGAGCAGTACTTC
few,TRBD1,TRBV6-1,TRBJ1-4,CASSEDRGGEKLFF,TGTGCCAGCAGTGAGGACAGGGGAGGAGAAAAACTGTTTTTT
.,TRBD1,TRBV5-8,TRBJ1-2,CASRTGGASANYGYTF,TGTGCCAGCAGGACAGGGGGCGCATCGGCTAACTATGGCTACACCTTC
.,TRBD1,TRBV5-1,TRBJ1-6,CASRPGTGVSPLHF,TGCGCCAGCAGGCCCGGGACAGGGGTTTCACCCCTCCACTTT
.,.,TRBV7-3,TRBJ2-1,CACSLPGTKNEQFF,TGTGCCTGCAGCCTCCCCGGGACAAAAAATGAGCAGTTCTTC
.,.,TRBV3-1,TRBJ2-5,CASSQGTQTQYF,TGTGCCAGCAGCCAAGGGACTCAGACCCAGTACTTC
few,.,TRBV3-1,TRBJ1-2,CASSRDSAGDYGYTF,TGTGCCAGCAGCCGAGACTCGGCAGGGGACTATGGCTACACCTTC
few,.,TRBV4-3,TRBJ2-1,CASSQGEGTGEQFF,TGCGCCAGCAGCCAAGGCGAGGGGACGGGAGAGCAGTTCTTC
few,.,TRBV29-1,TRBJ2-5,CSVEVVEGETQYF,TGCAGCGTTGAAGTGGTAGAAGGAGAGACCCAGTACTTC
.,.,TRBV20-1,TRBJ2-1,CSARDPVGGGYNEQFF,TGCAGTGCTAGAGATCCAGTGGGAGGGGGTTACAATGAGCAGTTCTTC
.,.,TRBV4-1,TRBJ1-1,CASSQGGMDTEAFF,TGCGCCAGCAGCCAAGGGGGGATGGACACTGAAGCTTTCTTT
.,.,TRBV7-2,TRBJ1-2,CASSFVGESGYTF,TGTGCCAGCAGCTTTGTGGGGGAGAGTGGCTACACCTTC
.,.,TRBV20-1,TRBJ2-6,CSAREIRGAGANVLTF,TGCAGTGCTAGAGAGATCAGGGGAGCTGGGGCCAACGTCCTGACTTTC
.,.,TRBV27,TRBJ2-1,CASSLSQGYYNEQFF,TGTGCCAGCAGTTTAAGCCAGGGTTATTACAATGAGCAGTTCTTC
.,.,TRBV12-3/TRBV12-4,TRBJ2-7,CASTRDIWEQYF,TGTGCCAGCACTCGGGACATCTGGGAGCAGTACTTC
.,.,TRBV7-2,TRBJ2-1,CASSLLGVTAYNEQFF,TGTGCCAGCAGCTTACTTGGGGTCACAGCCTACAATGAGCAGTTCTTC
few,.,TRBV6-5,TRBJ1-2,CASSYAGGVDGYTF,TGTGCCAGCAGTTACGCCGGGGGGGTGGATGGCTACACCTTC
many,.,TRBV29-1,TRBJ1-2,CSVDDGLAGYTF,TGCAGCGTCGATGACGGACTAGCTGGCTACACCTTC
few,.,TRBV10-3,TRBJ1-2,CAISEQNYGYTF,TGTGCCATCAGTGAACAGAATTATGGCTACACCTTC
.,TRBD1,TRBV9,TRBJ1-2,CASSPRDSLVYGYTF,TGTGCCAGCAGCCCCCGGGACAGTCTCGTCTATGGCTACACCTTC
.,.,TRBV7-9,TRBJ2-5,CATQHQETQYF,TGTGCCACACAACACCAAGAGACCCAGTACTTC
.,TRBD1,TRBV7-2,TRBJ2-7,CASSSDRVWNEQYF,TGTGCCAGCAGCTCGGACAGGGTTTGGAACGAGCAGTACTTC
.,.,TRBV9,TRBJ1-6,CASSVAMHYNSPLHF,TGTGCCAGCAGCGTAGCTATGCATTATAATTCACCCCTCCACTTT
few,TRBD1,TRBV10-3,TRBJ2-4,CAISYGTDGAKNIQYF,TGTGCCATCAGTTACGGGACAGACGGGGCCAAAAACATTCAGTACTTC
.,TRBD2,TRBV12-3/TRBV12-4,TRBJ2-5,CASSLLGGGYNEQYF,TGTGCCAGCAGTTTGTTAGGCGGGGGGTACAATGAGCAGTACTTC
.,.,TRBV4-1,TRBJ2-5,CASSQDPGEVETQYF,TGCGCCAGCAGCCAAGACCCAGGGGAGGTGGAGACCCAGTACTTC
.,TRBD2,TRBV7-2,TRBJ2-1,CASSFGASGVYNEQFF,TGTGCCAGCAGCTTCGGTGCTAGCGGGGTATACAATGAGCAGTTCTTC
.,.,TRBV30,TRBJ2-7,CAWSEGVYDEQYF,TGTGCCTGGAGTGAGGGGGTGTACGACGAGCAGTACTTC
.,.,TRBV6-5,TRBJ2-7,CASSYPGVNYEQYF,TGTGCCAGCAGTTACCCCGGGGTAAACTACGAGCAGTACTTC
.,.,TRBV11-1,TRBJ2-3,CASSLPGGRRADTQYF,TGTGCCAGCAGCTTACCAGGGGGGCGGAGGGCAGATACGCAGTATTTT
many,TRBD2,TRBV29-1,TRBJ2-1,CSVARLAYEQFF,TGCAGCGTTGCAAGACTAGCGTATGAGCAGTTCTTC
.,.,TRBV20-1,TRBJ1-4,CSASRDLNEKLFF,TGCAGTGCTAGCCGGGACCTTAATGAAAAACTGTTTTTT
.,.,TRBV3-1,TRBJ1-2,CASSQDGEVGYGNTF,.
.,.,TRBV7-2,TRBJ2-7,CASTQGGGQYYEQYF,TGTGCCAGCACCCAAGGGGGGGGCCAATACTACGAGCAGTACTTC
.,.,TRBV27,TRBJ1-2,CASSSQQANYGYTF,TGTGCCAGCAGTTCCCAACAGGCGAACTATGGCTACACCTTC
.,TRBD1,TRBV27,TRBJ1-1,CASRQEWTGNTEAFF,TGTGCCAGCAGACAGGAATGGACAGGGAACACTGAAGCTTTCTTT
.,.,TRBV12-3/TRBV12-4,TRBJ2-2,CASSPQTRTNTGELFF,TGTGCCAGCAGTCCCCAGACTCGGACGAACACCGGGGAGCTGTTTTTT
few,.,TRBV6-1,TRBJ1-6,CASSLQPGLGNSPLHF,TGTGCCAGCAGTTTACAACCGGGATTGGGGAATTCACCCCTCCACTTT